This TCR beta chain stems from a study of T cells in Graves' hyperthyroidism and ophthalmopathy (dated by TCRdb to the late 2010s). With regard to the full study: Peripheral blood was collected at initial diagnosis, before any treatment. TCR V-J signatures able to tell the groups apart were searched for in a discovery cohort of 90 to 100 patients, of whom roughly 42 had Graves' ophthalmopathy and 55 to 65 had stable Graves' hyperthyroidism. Prospective prediction of ophthalmopathy was tested in an independent validation cohort consisting of about 20 hyperthyroidism patients and 15 or so patients who later progressed to ophthalmopathy. For training and testing, the 100 patients in the discovery cohort were randomly divided in a 7:3 ratio. In roughly six Graves' hyperthyroidism patients, the study also compared T-cell repertoires from thyroid tissue with T-cell repertoires from blood. After blood sampling, hyperthyroidism patients were treated with methimazole at a starting dose of 30 mg daily, and ophthalmopathy patients were treated with high-dose intravenous methylprednisolone. The paper describes TCR Vbeta CDR3 sequencing of 135 peripheral blood samples, made up of 43 ophthalmopathy patients, approximately 73 hyperthyroidism patients and roughly 17 progressor patients. What the authors observed across the whole study: Blood samples also contained most of the expanded thyroid clonotypes (frequency above 0.001), which suggests that blood repertoires may reflect thyroid immune responses. Ophthalmopathy was separated from stable hyperthyroidism by a 13 V-J signature model, with approximately 86% sensitivity and approximately 81% specificity obtained in cross-validation and 80%/75% obtained in testing. During validation, the model predicted progression to ophthalmopathy a median of roughly 7.1 months ahead of onset, with approximately 70% sensitivity and 72.22% specificity. Sample size was not statistically predetermined, and investigators were not blinded to group allocation.

Amplification of TCR beta CDR3 regions was carried out from RNA transcripts. The TCR CDR3 was subjected to a first round of RT-PCR using the HTBI primer set and the Qiagen OneStep RT-PCR kit. Libraries were constructed in a second round of multiplex PCR, after which size selection and purification were carried out. Sequencing of the libraries was done on an Illumina HiSeq2000 using paired-end 100 bp reads. On the study's bioinformatics: Raw data were processed with SOAPnuke, discarding reads with adapters, uncalled bases, mean Phred below 15, or no exact constant-primer or identifier match. High-quality paired reads were merged with COPE v1.2.5, and unique nucleotide sequences were defined as clonotypes. MiTCR v1.1 was used to align the clonotypes against IMGT TRBV, TRBD and TRBJ reference segments. The analysis included only V-J combinations with a frequency above 0.0001, which together covered 99% to 99.2% of the repertoires. A TCS score was defined as the ratio between F50 (clonal expansion) and ExV (chaos), using BLOSUM62-based TCRdist between CDR3 peptides within each V-J. Welch's t-statistics and random forest reduced 514 V-J features to 10 to 15, which were used in a naive Bayes classifier (R e1071). TCRdb reprocessing: public reads trimmed at Q25 with fastp, clones called with MiXCR, in-frame beta chains kept. When rows share a CDR3 protein, they turn into one entry using the most common DNA and genes. The V and J calls and clone size are TCRdb's, not the authors'. This sample has around 450,000 distinct CDR3 sequences in its table, and 12% to 15% of those were observed once. The top ten hold 5.3% of the sample.

Details on this clonotype: The clone's antigen remains unknown. One end of the junction does not line up with germline, which may come from a read error.

A patient counted as having stable Graves' hyperthyroidism if no progression to ophthalmopathy occurred over 18 months of follow-up. The hyperthyroidism patients were between 18 and 65 years old and newly diagnosed, with a disease duration of less than 2 months. Patients with uncontrolled infections, other autoimmune diseases, pregnancy or lactation were excluded. Clinical symptoms, serum thyroxine and TRAb, thyroid ultrasound, and orbital computed tomography formed the basis for the diagnoses. Ficoll-Paque density gradient centrifugation was used to isolate PBMCs from approximately 11 ml of fresh peripheral blood. Total RNA was extracted using Trizol reagent, and RNA quality was assessed on an Agilent 2100 Bioanalyzer. This receptor was identified in a woman between 18 and 29 years old with Graves' hyperthyroidism. Sequenced material: blood.

Here is the DNA: TGCTCTTCAGGGGGACAAACGAACACCGGGGAGCTGTTTTTT. It translates as CSSGGQTNTGELFF. Here the chain combines TRBV19 and TRBJ2-2, with 7 central nucleotides matching TRBD1. The CDR3 has 14 amino acids, counting the end cysteine and phenylalanine. The CDR3 DNA has 42 bases and is translated from base 1. According to the germline V gene (reference sequence), CDR1 reads LNHDA and CDR2 reads SQIVND.